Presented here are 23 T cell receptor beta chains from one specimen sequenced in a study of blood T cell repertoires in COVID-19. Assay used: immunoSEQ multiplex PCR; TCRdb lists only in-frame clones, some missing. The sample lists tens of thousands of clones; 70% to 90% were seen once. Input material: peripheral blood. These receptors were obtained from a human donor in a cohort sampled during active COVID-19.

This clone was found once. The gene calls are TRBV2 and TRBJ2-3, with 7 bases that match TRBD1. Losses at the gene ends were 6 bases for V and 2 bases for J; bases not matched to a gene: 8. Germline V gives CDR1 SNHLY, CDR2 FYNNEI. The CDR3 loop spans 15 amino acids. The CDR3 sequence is CASRRQGANTDTQYF. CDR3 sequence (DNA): TGTGCCAGCAGGAGACAGGGTGCGAACACAGATACGCAGTATTTT.

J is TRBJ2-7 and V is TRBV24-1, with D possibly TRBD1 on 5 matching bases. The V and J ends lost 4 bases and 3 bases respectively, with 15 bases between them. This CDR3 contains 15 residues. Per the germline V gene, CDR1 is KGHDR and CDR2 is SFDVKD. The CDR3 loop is CATSDRRTRLYEQYF. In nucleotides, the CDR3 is TGTGCCACCAGTGACCGACGGACAAGGCTCTACGAGCAGTACTTC.

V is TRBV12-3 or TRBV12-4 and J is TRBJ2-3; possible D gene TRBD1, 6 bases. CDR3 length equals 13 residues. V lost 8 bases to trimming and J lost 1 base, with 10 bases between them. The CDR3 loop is CASGRTGTDTQYF. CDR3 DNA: TGTGCCAGCGGCCGGACAGGCACAGATACGCAGTATTTT.

As DNA, the CDR3 is TGTGCCAGCAGCGGAGCTCAGGGGAACTATGGCTACACCTTC. Protein product: CASSGAQGNYGYTF. The V gene is TRBV9, the J gene TRBJ1-2; D may be TRBD1 (6 bases). In germline, CDR1 is SGDLS, CDR2 YYNGEE. V gave up 3 bases and J gave up 2 bases, with 11 bases separating them. This CDR3 contains 14 residues.

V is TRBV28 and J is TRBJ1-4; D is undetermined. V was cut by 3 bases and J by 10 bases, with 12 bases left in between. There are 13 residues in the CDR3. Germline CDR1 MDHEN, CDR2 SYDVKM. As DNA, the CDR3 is TGTGCCAGCAGTTTGGGAGACACGGGAAAACTGTTTTTT. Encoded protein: CASSLGDTGKLFF.

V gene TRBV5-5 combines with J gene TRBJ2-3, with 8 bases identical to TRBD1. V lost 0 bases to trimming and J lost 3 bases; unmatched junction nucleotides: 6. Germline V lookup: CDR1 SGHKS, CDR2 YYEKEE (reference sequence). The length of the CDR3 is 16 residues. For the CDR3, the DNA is TGTGCCAGCAGCTTGGATGCCAGGGGGCGTACAGATACGCAGTATTTT. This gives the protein CASSLDARGRTDTQYF.

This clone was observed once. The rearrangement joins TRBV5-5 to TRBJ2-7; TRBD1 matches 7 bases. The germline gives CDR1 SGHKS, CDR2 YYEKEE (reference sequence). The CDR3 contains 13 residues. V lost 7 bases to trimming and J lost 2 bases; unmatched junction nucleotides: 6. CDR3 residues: CASGSGQTYEQYF. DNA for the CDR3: TGTGCCAGCGGTTCGGGACAGACCTACGAGCAGTACTTC.

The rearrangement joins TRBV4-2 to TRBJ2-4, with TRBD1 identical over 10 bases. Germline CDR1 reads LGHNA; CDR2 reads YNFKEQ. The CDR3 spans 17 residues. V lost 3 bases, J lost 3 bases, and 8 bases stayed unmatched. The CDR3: CASSQDDRGRYKNIQYF. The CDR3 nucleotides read TGTGCCAGCAGCCAGGACGACAGGGGGCGCTACAAAAACATTCAGTACTTC.

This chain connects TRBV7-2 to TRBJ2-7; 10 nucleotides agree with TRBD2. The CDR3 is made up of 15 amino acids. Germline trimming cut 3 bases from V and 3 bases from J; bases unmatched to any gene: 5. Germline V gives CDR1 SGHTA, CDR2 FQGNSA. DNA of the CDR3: TGTGCCAGCAGCTTCTCTAGCGGGAGTAACTACGAGCAGTACTTC. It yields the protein CASSFSSGSNYEQYF.

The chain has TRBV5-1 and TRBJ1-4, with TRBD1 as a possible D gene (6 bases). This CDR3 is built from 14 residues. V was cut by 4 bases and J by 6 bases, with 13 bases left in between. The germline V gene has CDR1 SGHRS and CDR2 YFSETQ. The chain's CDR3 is CASSRAGGDEKLFF. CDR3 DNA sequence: TGCGCCAGCAGCCGGGCGGGGGGCGATGAAAAACTGTTTTTT.

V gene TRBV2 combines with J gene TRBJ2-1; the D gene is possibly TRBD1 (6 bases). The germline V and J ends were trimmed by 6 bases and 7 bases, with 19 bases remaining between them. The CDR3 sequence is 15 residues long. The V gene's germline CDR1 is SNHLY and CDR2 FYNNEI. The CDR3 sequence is CASSKGGSLVNEQFF. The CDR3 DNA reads TGTGCCAGCAGCAAAGGGGGTAGTCTCGTGAATGAGCAGTTCTTC. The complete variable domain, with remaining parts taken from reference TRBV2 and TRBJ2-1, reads EPEVTQTPSHQVTQMGQEVILRCVPISNHLYFYWYRQILGQKVEFLVSFYNNEISEKSEIFDDQFSVERPDGSNFTLKIRSTKLEDSAMYFCASSKGGSLVNEQFFGPGTRLTVL.

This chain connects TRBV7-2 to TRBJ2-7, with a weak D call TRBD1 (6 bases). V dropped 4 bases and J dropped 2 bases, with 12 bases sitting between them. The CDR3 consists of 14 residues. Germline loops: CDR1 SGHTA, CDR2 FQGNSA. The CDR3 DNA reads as TGTGCCAGCAGCTCCCGAGGGGGTGCCTACGAGCAGTACTTC. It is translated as CASSSRGGAYEQYF.

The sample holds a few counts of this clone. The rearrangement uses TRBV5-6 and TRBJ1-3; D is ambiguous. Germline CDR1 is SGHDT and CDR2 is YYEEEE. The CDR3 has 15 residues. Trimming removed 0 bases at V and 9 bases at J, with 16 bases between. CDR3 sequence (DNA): TGTGCCAGCAGCTTGGCTCGGAGCCCTCGGGGCACCATATATTTT. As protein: CASSLARSPRGTIYF.

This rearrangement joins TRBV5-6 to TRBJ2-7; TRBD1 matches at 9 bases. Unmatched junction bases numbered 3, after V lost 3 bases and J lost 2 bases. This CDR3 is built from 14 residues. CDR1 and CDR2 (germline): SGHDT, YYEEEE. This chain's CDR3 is CASSWDRVTYEQYF. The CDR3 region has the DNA TGTGCCAGCAGCTGGGACAGGGTAACCTACGAGCAGTACTTC.

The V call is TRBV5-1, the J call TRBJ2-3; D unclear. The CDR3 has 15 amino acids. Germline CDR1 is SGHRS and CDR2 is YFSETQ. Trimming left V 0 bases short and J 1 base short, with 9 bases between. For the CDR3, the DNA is TGCGCCAGCAGCTTGGGTCTAGTGGGCACAGATACGCAGTATTTT. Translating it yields CASSLGLVGTDTQYF. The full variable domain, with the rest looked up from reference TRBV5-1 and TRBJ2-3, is KAGVTQTPRYLIKTRGQQVTLSCSPISGHRSVSWYQQTPGQGLQFLFEYFSETQRNKGNFPGRFSGRQFSNSRSEMNVSTLELGDSALYLCASSLGLVGTDTQYFGPGTRLTVL.

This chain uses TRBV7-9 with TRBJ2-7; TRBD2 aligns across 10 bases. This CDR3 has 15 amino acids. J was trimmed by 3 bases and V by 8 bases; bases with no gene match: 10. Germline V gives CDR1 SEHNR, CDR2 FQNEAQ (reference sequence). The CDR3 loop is CASARDSGGRYEQYF. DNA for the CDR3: TGTGCCAGCGCAAGAGATAGCGGGGGGCGCTACGAGCAGTACTTC.

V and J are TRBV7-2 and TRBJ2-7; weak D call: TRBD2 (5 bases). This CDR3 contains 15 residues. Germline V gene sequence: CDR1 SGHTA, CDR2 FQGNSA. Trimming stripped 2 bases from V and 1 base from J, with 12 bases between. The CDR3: CASSLNLGRSYEQYF. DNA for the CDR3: TGTGCCAGCAGCTTAAATCTAGGGAGATCCTACGAGCAGTACTTC.

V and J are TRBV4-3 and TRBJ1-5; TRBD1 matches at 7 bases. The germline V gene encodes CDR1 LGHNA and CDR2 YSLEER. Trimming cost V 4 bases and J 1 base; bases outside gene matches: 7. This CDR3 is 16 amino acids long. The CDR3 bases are TGCGCCAGCAGCCCCGAGACAGGGTACAGCAATCAGCCCCAGCATTTT. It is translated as CASSPETGYSNQPQHF.

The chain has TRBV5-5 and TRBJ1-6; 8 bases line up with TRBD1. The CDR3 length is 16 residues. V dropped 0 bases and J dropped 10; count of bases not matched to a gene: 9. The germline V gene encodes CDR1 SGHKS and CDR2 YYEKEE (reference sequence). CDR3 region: CASSLAARGLGSPLHF. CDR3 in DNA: TGTGCCAGCAGCTTGGCGGCCAGGGGGCTAGGATCACCCCTCCACTTT.

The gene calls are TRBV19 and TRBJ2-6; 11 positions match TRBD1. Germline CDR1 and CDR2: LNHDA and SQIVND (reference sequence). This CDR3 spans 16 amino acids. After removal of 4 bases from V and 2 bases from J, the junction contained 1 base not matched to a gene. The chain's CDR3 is CASSRGQGAGANVLTF. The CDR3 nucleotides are TGTGCCAGTAGTAGGGGACAGGGGGCTGGGGCCAACGTCCTGACTTTC.

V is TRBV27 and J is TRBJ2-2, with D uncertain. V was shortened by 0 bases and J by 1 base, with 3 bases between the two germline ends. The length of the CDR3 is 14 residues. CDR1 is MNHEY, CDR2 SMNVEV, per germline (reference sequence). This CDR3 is CASSLSRNTGELFF. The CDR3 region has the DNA TGTGCCAGCAGTTTATCTCGGAACACCGGGGAGCTGTTTTTT.

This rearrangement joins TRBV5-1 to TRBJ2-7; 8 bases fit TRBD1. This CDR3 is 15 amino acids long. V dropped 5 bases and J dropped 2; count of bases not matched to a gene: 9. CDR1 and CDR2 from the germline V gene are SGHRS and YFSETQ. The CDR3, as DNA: TGCGCCAGCAGGACCGGGACAGGAGTTCCCTACGAGCAGTACTTC. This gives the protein CASRTGTGVPYEQYF.

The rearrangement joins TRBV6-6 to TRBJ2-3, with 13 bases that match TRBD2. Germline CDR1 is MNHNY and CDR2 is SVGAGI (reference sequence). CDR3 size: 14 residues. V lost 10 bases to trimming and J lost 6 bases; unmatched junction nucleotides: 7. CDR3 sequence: CATSGTSGVDTQYF. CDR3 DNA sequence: TGTGCCACCTCCGGGACTAGCGGGGTTGATACGCAGTATTTT.